The clone carrying this TCR beta chain was recorded only once. What it recognizes is unknown. Time point of the sample: week 23, last vaccination. Doses of 300 ug of mutant IDH1 20-mer peptide were given with topical imiquimod. Those who donated had recent WHO grade 3 or 4 IDH1-mutant, ATRX-lost astrocytomas. Sequencing used immunoSEQ multiplex PCR; TCRdb keeps in-frame clones, though not all of them. The sample has approximately 60,000 clones, 70% to 90% seen once. The CDR3 is 16 residues long. The germline V gene has CDR1 SGHRS and CDR2 YFSETQ. V shed 6 bases and J 7 bases; nucleotides not matched to a gene: 14. This entry is derived from a study of a mutant IDH1 vaccine in newly diagnosed glioma. Background on the study: Either 4-6 weeks after radiotherapy alone or alongside temozolomide, vaccination was begun. Treated patients, averaging around 40 years, were roughly 62% male and about 40% female. Points from the study as a whole: Vaccine-induced responses were seen in under 95% of patients, spanning several MHC alleles.

This sequence originates from a man younger than 45 with glioma. The sample consisted of PBMCs, taken from a glioma patient whose treatment included an IDH1 peptide vaccine. The chain joins TRBV5-1 to TRBJ2-3; TRBD2 aligns across 10 bases. In nucleotides, the CDR3 is TGCGCCAGCACCCACACTGAACTAGCGGGACATCATACGCAGTATTTT. Its protein is CASTHTELAGHHTQYF. The entire variable domain, with the rest obtained from reference TRBV5-1 and TRBJ2-3, is as follows: KAGVTQTPRYLIKTRGQQVTLSCSPISGHRSVSWYQQTPGQGLQFLFEYFSETQRNKGNFPGRFSGRQFSNSRSEMNVSTLELGDSALYLCASTHTELAGHHTQYFGPGTRLTVL.